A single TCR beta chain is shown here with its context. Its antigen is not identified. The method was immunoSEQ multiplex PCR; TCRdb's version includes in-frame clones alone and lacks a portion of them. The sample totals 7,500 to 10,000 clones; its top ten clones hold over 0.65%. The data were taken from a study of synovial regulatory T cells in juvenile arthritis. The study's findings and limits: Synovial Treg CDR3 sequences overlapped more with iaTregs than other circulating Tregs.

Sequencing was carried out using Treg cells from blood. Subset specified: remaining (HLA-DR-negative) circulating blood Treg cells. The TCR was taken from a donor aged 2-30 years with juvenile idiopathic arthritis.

CDR3 sequence: CASSLAGMNTEAFF. The chain couples TRBV5-1 to TRBJ1-1. The CDR3 has 14 residues. DNA for this receptor is not on file. Per germline, CDR1 SGHRS and CDR2 YFSETQ.